These T cell receptor beta chains were read from a single sample in a study of T cell repertoires in cytomegalovirus infection. The antigens these receptors bind are not known. TCRdb fed the reads into MiXCR, producing one record per CDR3 protein. The table has approximately 910,000 distinct CDR3 sequences, around 32% seen once. This specimen was cultured CD8+ T cells from PBMCs, taken from culture after CMV antigen stimulation. The receptors here all came from a human donor in good health (CMV status not recorded). Some clones in this sample may be carry-over from other donors' samples. Each CDR3 is given with its conserved first and last residue. Each record gives: J gene, V gene, clone size, CDR3 protein. Size is omitted from some rows. Given values are once, few, many or a class for expanded clones.

J: TRBJ2-3
V: TRBV5-1
size: .
CDR3: CASSWGLAGESTDTQYF

J: TRBJ1-1
V: TRBV6-5
size: .
CDR3: CASSYGWMNTEAFF

J: TRBJ1-6
V: TRBV2
size: .
CDR3: CASFPRGGNSPLHF

J: TRBJ2-5
V: TRBV24-1
size: .
CDR3: CATSDARRGSQETQYF

J: TRBJ1-5
V: TRBV7-9
size: .
CDR3: CASSLMGSNQPQHF

J: TRBJ2-2
V: TRBV6-2/TRBV6-3
size: .
CDR3: CASSSRESYTGELFF

J: TRBJ2-3
V: TRBV2
size: .
CDR3: CASSEGRTSTDTQYF

J: TRBJ2-1
V: TRBV14
size: .
CDR3: CASSQEIAGGDNEQFF

J: TRBJ2-1
V: TRBV4-1
size: .
CDR3: CASSQDLRRGGRNEQFF

J: TRBJ2-6
V: TRBV2
size: .
CDR3: CASILGSISGANVLTF

J: TRBJ2-5
V: TRBV7-9
size: .
CDR3: CASKGDQETQYF

J: TRBJ2-7
V: TRBV6-1
size: .
CDR3: CASSDLEIYEQYF

J: TRBJ1-4
V: TRBV6-6
size: few
CDR3: CASSYLEGGDNEKLFF

J: TRBJ2-1
V: TRBV6-4
size: .
CDR3: CASSGSTSGGADEQFF

J: TRBJ1-5
V: TRBV12-3/TRBV12-4
size: few
CDR3: CASSFFIRDRAHSNQPQHF

J: TRBJ2-2
V: TRBV9
size: many
CDR3: CASSVSDGELFF

J: TRBJ1-1
V: TRBV12-3/TRBV12-4
size: few
CDR3: CASNFGNTEAFF

J: TRBJ2-1
V: TRBV6-5
size: few
CDR3: CASSYSTAHEQFF

J: TRBJ2-2
V: TRBV7-9
size: many
CDR3: CASSSDRAVGGELFF

J: TRBJ2-1
V: TRBV6-1
size: few
CDR3: CASSEMAYDYNEQFF